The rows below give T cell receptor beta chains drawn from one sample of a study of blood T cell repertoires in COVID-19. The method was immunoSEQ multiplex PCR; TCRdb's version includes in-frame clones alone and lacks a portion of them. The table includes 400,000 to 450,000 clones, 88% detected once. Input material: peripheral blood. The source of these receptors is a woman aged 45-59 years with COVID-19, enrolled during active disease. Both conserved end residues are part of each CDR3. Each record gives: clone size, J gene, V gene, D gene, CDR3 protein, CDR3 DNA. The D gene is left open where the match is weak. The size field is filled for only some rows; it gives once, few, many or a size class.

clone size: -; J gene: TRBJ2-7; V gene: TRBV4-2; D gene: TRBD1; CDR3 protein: CASSQETGGSSYEQYF; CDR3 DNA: TGTGCCAGCAGCCAAGAGACAGGGGGCAGCTCCTACGAGCAGTACTTC
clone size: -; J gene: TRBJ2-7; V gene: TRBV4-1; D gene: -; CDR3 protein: CASSLRFSYEQYF; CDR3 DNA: TGCGCCAGCAGCCTGAGGTTCTCCTACGAGCAGTACTTC
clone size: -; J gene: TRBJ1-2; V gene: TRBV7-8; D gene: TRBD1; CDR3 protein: CASSSTPDRVNYGYTF; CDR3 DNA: TGTGCCAGCAGCTCGACACCGGACAGGGTAAACTATGGCTACACCTTC
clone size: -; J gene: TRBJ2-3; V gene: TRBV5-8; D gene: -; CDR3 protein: CASSSNRGGSVSDTQYF; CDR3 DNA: TGTGCCAGCAGCTCGAACAGGGGAGGTAGTGTTTCAGATACGCAGTATTTT
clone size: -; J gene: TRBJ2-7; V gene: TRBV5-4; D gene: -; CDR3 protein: CASSLGFGSEQYF; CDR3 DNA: TGTGCCAGCAGCTTGGGATTCGGTAGCGAGCAGTACTTC
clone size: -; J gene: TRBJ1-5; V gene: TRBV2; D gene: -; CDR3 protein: CASTRGRDGNNQPQHF; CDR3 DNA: TGTGCCAGCACCCGTGGGAGGGATGGGAACAATCAGCCCCAGCATTTT
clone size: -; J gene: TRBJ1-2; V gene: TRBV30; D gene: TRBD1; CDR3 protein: CAWSPRGQGLGGGYTF; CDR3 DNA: TGTGCCTGGAGTCCCAGAGGACAGGGTCTTGGGGGTGGCTACACCTTC
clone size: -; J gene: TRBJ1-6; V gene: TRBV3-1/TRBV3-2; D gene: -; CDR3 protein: CASSPASWGNTIGLHF; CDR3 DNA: TGTGCCAGCAGCCCAGCCTCGTGGGGCAATACTATCGGCCTCCACTTT
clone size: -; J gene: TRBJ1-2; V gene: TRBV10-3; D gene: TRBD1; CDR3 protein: CAISPGPSGTGDGYTF; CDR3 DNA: TGTGCCATCAGCCCTGGGCCTTCCGGGACAGGGGACGGCTACACCTTC
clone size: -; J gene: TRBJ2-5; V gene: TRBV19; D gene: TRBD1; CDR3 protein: CASSTQGVVETQYF; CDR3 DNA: TGTGCCAGTAGTACACAGGGGGTCGTCGAGACCCAGTACTTC
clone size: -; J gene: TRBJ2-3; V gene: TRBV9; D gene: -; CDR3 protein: CASSDSLRGTTDTQYF; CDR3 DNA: TGTGCCAGCAGCGACTCTCTGAGGGGGACCACAGATACGCAGTATTTT
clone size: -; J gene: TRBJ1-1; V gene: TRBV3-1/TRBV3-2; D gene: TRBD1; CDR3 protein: CASSLSDREGAEAFF; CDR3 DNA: TGTGCCAGCAGCCTTTCGGACAGGGAGGGCGCTGAAGCTTTCTTT
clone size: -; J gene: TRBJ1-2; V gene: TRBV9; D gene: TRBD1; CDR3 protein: CASSDGQGPPVGGYTF; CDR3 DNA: TGTGCCAGCAGCGACGGACAGGGGCCTCCGGTTGGGGGCTACACCTTC
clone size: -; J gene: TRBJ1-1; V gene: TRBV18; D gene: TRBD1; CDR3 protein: CASSPSDRGNTEAFF; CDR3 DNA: TGTGCCAGCTCACCTTCGGACAGGGGGAACACTGAAGCTTTCTTT
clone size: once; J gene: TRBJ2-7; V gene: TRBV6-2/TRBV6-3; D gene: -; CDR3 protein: CASSFSSYEQYF; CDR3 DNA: TGTGCCAGCAGTTTTAGTAGCTACGAGCAGTACTTC
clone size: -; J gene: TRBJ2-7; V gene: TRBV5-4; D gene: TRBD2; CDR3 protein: CASSRTTSGGLGNEQYF; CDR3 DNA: TGTGCCAGCAGTCGGACTACTAGCGGGGGTTTGGGCAACGAGCAGTACTTC
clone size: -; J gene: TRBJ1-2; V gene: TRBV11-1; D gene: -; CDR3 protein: CASSQSDHQLYGYTF; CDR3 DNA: TGTGCCAGCAGTCAATCGGATCACCAACTATATGGCTACACCTTC
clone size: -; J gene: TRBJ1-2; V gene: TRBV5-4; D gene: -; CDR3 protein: CASSFQGRDGYTF; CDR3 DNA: TGTGCCAGCAGCTTTCAGGGTAGGGATGGCTACACCTTC
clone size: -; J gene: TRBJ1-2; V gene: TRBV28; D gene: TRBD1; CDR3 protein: CASSTTGTGGTYGYTF; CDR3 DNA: TGTGCCAGCAGTACCACCGGGACAGGGGGGACCTATGGCTACACCTTC
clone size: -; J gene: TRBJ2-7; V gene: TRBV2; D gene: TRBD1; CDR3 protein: CASTSGTVEQYF; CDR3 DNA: TGTGCCAGCACCTCGGGGACAGTCGAGCAGTACTTC
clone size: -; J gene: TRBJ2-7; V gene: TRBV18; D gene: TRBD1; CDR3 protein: CASSPIQTGTAEQYF; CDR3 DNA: TGTGCCAGCTCACCTATTCAGACAGGGACGGCCGAGCAGTACTTC
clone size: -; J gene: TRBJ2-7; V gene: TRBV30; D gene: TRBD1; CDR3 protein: CASRQGPYEQYF; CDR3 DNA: TGTGCCTCGCGACAGGGACCTTACGAGCAGTACTTC
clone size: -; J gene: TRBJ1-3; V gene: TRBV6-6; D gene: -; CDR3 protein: CASRGHFLSGNTIYF; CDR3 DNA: TGTGCCAGCAGGGGACATTTCCTCTCTGGAAACACCATATATTTT
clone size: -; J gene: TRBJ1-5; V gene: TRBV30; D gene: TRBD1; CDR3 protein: CAWSGQAGGSQPQHF; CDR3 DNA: TGTGCCTGGAGTGGGCAGGCAGGGGGTTCTCAGCCCCAGCATTTT
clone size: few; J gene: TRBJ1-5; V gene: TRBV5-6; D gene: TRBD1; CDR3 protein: CASSGGQGYQPQHF; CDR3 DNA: TGTGCCAGCAGCGGAGGACAGGGGTATCAGCCCCAGCATTTT
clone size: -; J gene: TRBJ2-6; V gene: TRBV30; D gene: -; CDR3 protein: CAWSDWDFGVLTF; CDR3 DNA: TGTGCCTGGAGTGATTGGGACTTCGGCGTCCTGACTTTC
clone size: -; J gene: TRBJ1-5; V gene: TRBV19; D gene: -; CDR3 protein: CASSIAPGPQHF; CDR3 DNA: TGTGCCAGTAGTATAGCTCCGGGGCCCCAGCATTTT
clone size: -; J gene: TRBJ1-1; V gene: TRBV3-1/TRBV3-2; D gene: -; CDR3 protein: CASTQRRGTTEAFF; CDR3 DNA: TGTGCCAGCACCCAGCGTAGGGGAACGACTGAAGCTTTCTTT
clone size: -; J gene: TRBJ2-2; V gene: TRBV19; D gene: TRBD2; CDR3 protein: CASTSGGLPNTGELFF; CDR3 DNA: TGTGCCAGTACTAGCGGGGGGCTACCGAACACCGGGGAGCTGTTTTTT
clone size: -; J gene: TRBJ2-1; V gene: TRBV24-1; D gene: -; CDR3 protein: CATSDPTGSDEQFF; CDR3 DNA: TGTGCCACCAGTGACCCTACAGGGAGCGATGAGCAGTTCTTC
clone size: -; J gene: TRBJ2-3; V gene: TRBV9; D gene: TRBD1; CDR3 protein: CASSAYWTGRDTQYF; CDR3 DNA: TGTGCCAGCAGCGCATACTGGACAGGGAGGGATACGCAGTATTTT
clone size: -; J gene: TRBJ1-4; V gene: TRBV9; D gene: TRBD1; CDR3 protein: CASSGAGGKKLFF; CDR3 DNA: TGTGCCAGCAGCGGGGCAGGGGGGAAAAAACTGTTTTTT
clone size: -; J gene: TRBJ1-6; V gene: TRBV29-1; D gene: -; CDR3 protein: CSARGVSADSPLHF; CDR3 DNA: TGCAGCGCCCGGGGTGTCAGCGCAGATTCACCCCTCCACTTT
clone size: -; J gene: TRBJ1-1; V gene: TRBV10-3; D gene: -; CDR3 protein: CAISARGRDTEAFF; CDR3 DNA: TGTGCCATCAGTGCTCGAGGGCGGGACACTGAAGCTTTCTTT
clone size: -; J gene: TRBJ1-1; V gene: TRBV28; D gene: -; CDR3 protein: CASSFRSGGEAFF; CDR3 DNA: TGTGCCAGCAGTTTTCGTTCGGGAGGTGAAGCTTTCTTT
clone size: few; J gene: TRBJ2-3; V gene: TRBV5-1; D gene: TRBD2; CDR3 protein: CASTQRGLAGGWSDTQYF; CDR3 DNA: TGCGCCAGCACCCAAAGGGGACTAGCGGGGGGATGGTCAGATACGCAGTATTTT
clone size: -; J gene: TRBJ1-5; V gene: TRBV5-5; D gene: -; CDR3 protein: CASSLRVAVQNQPQHF; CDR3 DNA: TGTGCCAGCAGCTTGAGAGTGGCGGTCCAGAATCAGCCCCAGCATTTT